What follows is one T cell receptor beta chain and its context. This sample was taken from a study of patients and donors after allogeneic stem cell transplantation. TCRdb re-derived calls from the RT-PCR reads in MiXCR, one entry per CDR3 protein. The sample has about 100,000 distinct CDR3 sequences, around 35% seen once. V dropped 2 bases and J dropped 6 bases, with 26 bases sitting between them. Germline V gene sequence: CDR1 SGDLS, CDR2 YYNGEE. This CDR3 is 18 amino acids long. Input material: blood, either unsorted or a sorted T cell fraction (not recorded which). J is TRBJ1-1 and V is TRBV9; possible D gene TRBD1, 5 bases. The receptor was derived from a human donor who was either an allogeneic HSCT recipient or a stem cell or donor lymphocyte infusion donor (not recorded which). It is not recorded whose cells these are; they may come from a transplant donor. CDR3 in DNA: TGTGCCAGCAGCGTTTTTGGGGATGCATTCAACGAGGGACCTGAAGCTTTCTTT. Protein: CASSVFGDAFNEGPEAFF.